The next 19 T cell receptor beta chains were all read from a single sample in a study of T cells in Graves' hyperthyroidism and ophthalmopathy. From RNA transcripts, TCR beta CDR3 regions were amplified. HTBI primers were employed in a first-round RT-PCR of the TCR CDR3. TCRdb independently ran MiXCR on the multiplex PCR reads; one entry per CDR3 protein. The repertoire consists of around 540,000 distinct CDR3 sequences, with just over 45% occurring once and the leading ten covering approximately 8.2%. Sequencing used peripheral blood or thyroid tissue (not recorded which). The receptors here all came from a woman aged 18-35 years with Graves' hyperthyroidism.

The rearrangement links TRBV7-9 to TRBJ1-6; D might be TRBD1 (6 bases). Trimming removed 5 bases at V and 7 bases at J, with 24 bases between. The V gene's germline CDR1 is SEHNR and CDR2 FQNEAQ (reference sequence). The CDR3 runs 18 residues. CDR3 sequence reads: CASSPYLNRVVRNSPLHF. Here the CDR3 DNA reads TGTGCCAGCAGCCCATATCTTAACAGGGTCGTGAGGAATTCACCCCTCCACTTT.

J is TRBJ2-2 and V is TRBV2, with 7 bases lining up with TRBD1. The CDR3 has 19 amino acids. V gave up 6 bases and J gave up 3 bases; unmatched junction bases: 19. The V gene's germline CDR1 is SNHLY and CDR2 FYNNEI. CDR3 in amino acids: CASSHKLKTGQAYTGELFF. The CDR3 DNA follows: TGTGCCAGCAGCCACAAACTCAAGACAGGACAGGCCTACACCGGGGAGCTGTTTTTT.

V gene TRBV9 combines with J gene TRBJ1-2; 7 nucleotides line up with TRBD1. With 0 bases clipped from V and 2 bases from J, the junction kept 4 bases outside the gene matches. Per germline, CDR1 SGDLS and CDR2 YYNGEE. CDR3 length: 15 amino acids. CDR3 coding DNA: TGTGCCAGCAGCGTAGGAGGGACAGCGAACTATGGCTACACCTTC. It is translated as CASSVGGTANYGYTF.

This clonotype was seen a single time. A clone one base away is much larger, so this may be a read error. CDR3 sequence reads: CASRERNEKLLF. For the CDR3, the DNA is TGTGCCAGCAGGGAAAGAAATGAAAAACTGCTTTTT. The V gene is TRBV7-2, the J gene TRBJ1-4, with D uncertain. Germline CDR1 SGHTA, CDR2 FQGNSA. CDR3 size: 12 residues.

This sequence joins TRBV7-2 and TRBJ1-5; no clear D. Trimming removed 5 bases at V and 4 bases at J, with 12 bases between. The CDR3 sequence is 14 residues long. Germline V gives CDR1 SGHTA, CDR2 FQGNSA. In nucleotides, the CDR3 is TGTGCCAGCAGCCCATCCGGGGAGAATCAGCCCCAGCATTTT. Amino acid sequence: CASSPSGENQPQHF.

This clonotype has only a few counts. The rearrangement joins TRBV24-1 to TRBJ2-5; 11 nucleotides match TRBD2. This CDR3 comprises 18 residues. With 4 bases clipped from V and 5 bases from J, the junction kept 14 bases outside the gene matches. Per the germline V gene, CDR1 is KGHDR and CDR2 is SFDVKD. In DNA, the CDR3 is TGTGCCACCAGTGACACCACGGCGCTAGCGGGAGGTTCGGAGACCCAGTACTTC. This encodes CATSDTTALAGGSETQYF.

This clonotype was picked up many times. The J gene is TRBJ2-5, the V gene TRBV7-2; D is unclear. V gave up 5 bases and J gave up 1 base, with 8 bases separating them. This CDR3 is 13 amino acids long. Germline values: CDR1 SGHTA, CDR2 FQGNSA. The CDR3, as DNA: TGTGCCAGCAGCCCTCCAGGCCAAGAGACCCAGTACTTC. As protein: CASSPPGQETQYF.

The chain uses TRBV6-6 and TRBJ1-2, with D possibly matching TRBD1 (6 bases). The V end lost 6 bases, the J end lost 3 bases, and 14 bases lay between the germline ends. The CDR3 covers 14 residues. Germline V gene lookup returns CDR1 MNHNY and CDR2 SVGAGI (reference sequence). The CDR3 coding sequence is TGTGCCAGCAGAAAGTTGGACAGCCACTATGGCTACACCTTC. This sequence encodes CASRKLDSHYGYTF.

V and J are TRBV10-3 and TRBJ2-7; no clear D gene. The CDR3 runs to 10 residues. Germline CDR1 ENHRY, CDR2 SYGVKD. Trimming shortened V by 2 bases and J by 9 bases, and 5 bases separated the two germline ends. In nucleotides, the CDR3 is TGTGCCATCAGTGAGCTCGGGCAGTACTTC. Its translation is CAISELGQYF.

The chain couples TRBV29-1 to TRBJ1-4; possibly TRBD1 for D (5 bases). The V and J ends lost 6 bases and 4 bases respectively, with 18 bases between them. The length of the CDR3 is 15 residues. Germline V gene data show CDR1 as SQVTM and CDR2 as ANQGSEA. CDR3 sequence (DNA): TGCAGCGTCTCAGCTTCTGACAGAATTAATGAAAAACTGTTTTTT. This codes for CSVSASDRINEKLFF. The full variable domain, in which reference TRBV29-1 and TRBJ1-4 provide the parts outside the CDR3, is SAVISQKPSRDICQRGTSLTIQCQVDSQVTMMFWYRQQPGQSLTLIATANQGSEATYESGFVIDKFPISRPNLTFSTLTVSNMSPEDSSIYLCSVSASDRINEKLFFGSGTQLSVL.

As for this clonotype: A clone one base away is much larger, so this may be a read error. The chain employs TRBV24-1 and TRBJ1-5; D gene unclear. The CDR3 is 11 residues long. CDR1 and CDR2 from the germline V gene are KGHDR and SFDVKD. The CDR3 protein is CVTGSNQPQHF. The DNA of the CDR3 is TGTGTCACCGGTAGCAATCAGCCCCAGCATTTT.

The chain employs TRBV29-1 and TRBJ1-1, with no clear D. The CDR3 runs 13 residues. V was cut by 5 bases and J by 4 bases, with 14 bases left in between. Germline assignment: CDR1 SQVTM and CDR2 ANQGSEA. CDR3 DNA sequence: TGCAGCGTTCCTAGGGTCGTAGGCACTGAAGCTTTCTTT. Protein sequence: CSVPRVVGTEAFF.

This clonotype was observed a single time. The V call is TRBV29-1, the J call TRBJ2-7; possibly TRBD1 or TRBD2 for D (5 bases each). V was pared by 3 bases and J by 3 bases, with 15 bases between. Germline loops: CDR1 SQVTM, CDR2 ANQGSEA. This CDR3 contains 14 residues. As DNA, the CDR3 is TGCAGCGTTGATGGGGCAGGAGGCAACTACGAGCAGTACTTC. Translated, it gives CSVDGAGGNYEQYF.

This clonotype was seen at least ten times. The chain has TRBV15 and TRBJ2-2; D is undetermined. Germline CDR1 and CDR2: LNHNV and YYDKDF (reference sequence). The CDR3 is made up of 16 amino acids. V gave up 0 bases and J gave up 0 bases, with 8 bases separating them. The CDR3 loop is CATSRDLPANTGELFF. CDR3 DNA: TGTGCCACCAGCAGAGATCTTCCAGCGAACACCGGGGAGCTGTTTTTT.

This clonotype was detected many times. The rearrangement joins TRBV15 to TRBJ2-7; D call uncertain. Germline CDR1 and CDR2: LNHNV and YYDKDF (reference sequence). The CDR3 is made up of 13 amino acids. V was pared by 5 bases and J by 3 bases, with 11 bases between. CDR3 protein: CATSHRTNYEQYF. The CDR3 DNA follows: TGTGCCACCAGCCACAGAACGAACTACGAGCAGTACTTC.

This clonotype was recorded once. The J gene is TRBJ1-4, the V gene TRBV2; 8 bases fit TRBD1. V shed 4 bases and J 12 bases; nucleotides not matched to a gene: 7. Germline V lookup: CDR1 SNHLY, CDR2 FYNNEI. The CDR3 covers 13 residues. Written as DNA, the CDR3 is TGTGCCAGCAGTGGACAGGGGACCGGGCAACTGTTTTTT. It yields the protein CASSGQGTGQLFF.

The rearrangement joins TRBV7-9 to TRBJ2-5, with D perhaps matching TRBD1 (6 bases). CDR3 length: 13 amino acids. Trimming shortened V by 6 bases and J by 7 bases, and 15 bases separated the two germline ends. CDR1 and CDR2 from the germline V gene are SEHNR and FQNEAQ (reference sequence). The CDR3 coding sequence is TGTGCCAGCAGACCTAGACAGGATAGGACCCAGTACTTC. Translation gives CASRPRQDRTQYF.

This clonotype showed up many times. The chain employs TRBV19 and TRBJ1-2; maybe TRBD1 (5 bases). The CDR3 is 12 residues long. In germline, CDR1 is LNHDA, CDR2 SQIVND (reference sequence). Trimming cost V 5 bases and J 6 bases, with 10 bases left between them. This CDR3 reads CASSLQGHGYTF. The DNA of the CDR3 is TGTGCCAGTAGTCTCCAGGGACATGGCTACACCTTC.

V and J are TRBV25-1 and TRBJ1-4, with unresolved D. The CDR3 is 14 amino acids. Looked up from germline, CDR1 is MGHDK and CDR2 is SYGVNS. The CDR3 is CARDWRGIGEKLFF. The DNA for the CDR3 is TGTGCTAGAGATTGGCGAGGGATCGGGGAAAAACTGTTTTTT. Complete variable domain (other parts from reference TRBV25-1 and TRBJ1-4): EADIYQTPRYLVIGTGKKITLECSQTMGHDKMYWYQQDPGMELHLIHYSYGVNSTEKGDLSSESTVSRIRTEHFPLTLESARPSHTSQYLCARDWRGIGEKLFFGSGTQLSVL.